Below, one TCR beta chain is given with its context. One end of the junction varies from germline; a read error may be responsible. This specimen includes other DNA sequences encoding the same CDR3. An overnight rest at 37°C with 150 to 250 IU/ml IL-2 preceded regulatory T cell sorting from thawed PBMCs. Clones were sequenced by immunoSEQ multiplex PCR, and TCRdb holds only the in-frame ones, with some missing. Of 35,000 to 55,000 clones listed, about 90% are singletons. This sample is drawn from a study of Tregs in tolerant kidney transplant recipients. The sequenced sample consisted of Tregs from blood. The receptor's source is a human donor in good health.

The CDR3 reads CASSVGGGHEQYF. DNA for the CDR3: TGCGCCAGCAGCGTTGGTGGGGGCCACGAGCAGTACTTC. This chain uses TRBV9 with TRBJ2-7, with D possibly being TRBD1 (6 bases). The CDR3 is made up of 13 amino acids. Germline V gene sequence: CDR1 SGDLS, CDR2 YYNGEE. Full variable domain (missing parts from reference TRBV9 and TRBJ2-7): DSGVTQTPKHLITATGQRVTLRCSPRSGDLSVYWYQQSLDQGLQFLIQYYNGEERAKGNILERFSAQQFPDLHSELNLSSLELGDSALYFCASSVGGGHEQYFGPGTRLTVT.